This TCR beta chain emerged from a study of blood T cell repertoires in COVID-19. TCRdb keeps only in-frame clones here, not all; method: immunoSEQ multiplex PCR. The sample holds fewer than 350,000 clones; approximately 81% are singletons and the top ten take about 2.5%. The CDR3 extends over 15 amino acids. V was pared by 3 bases and J by 5 bases, with 9 bases of the junction left unmatched. Germline-derived CDR1 and CDR2 are LGHDT and YNNKEL (reference sequence). The clonotype was recovered from a woman between 50 and 59 years old who had recovered from COVID-19. The sample was PBMCs or T cells enriched from blood (not recorded which). This chain links TRBV3-1 (or the pseudogene TRBV3-2) with TRBJ1-2; 7 bases map to TRBD1. The chain's CDR3 is CASSQYRDSLYGYTF. The CDR3 coding sequence is TGTGCCAGCAGCCAGTACCGGGACAGCCTTTATGGCTACACCTTC.